This T cell receptor (beta chain) was observed in a study of Ad26.COV2.S vaccination and SARS-CoV-2 variants. For this clone: The target antigen is unknown.

Broader study findings: Those who received vaccine or placebo ended up with similar non-spike TCR breadth.

This table comes from immunoSEQ multiplex PCR, and its TCRdb copy is limited to in-frame clones, with some not included. The top ten hold over 1.5% of the sample, which has around 400,000 clones, 70% to 90% seen once. CDR1 is SGHRS, CDR2 YFSETQ, per germline. The CDR3 sequence is 15 residues long. V shed 3 bases and J 5 bases; nucleotides not matched to a gene: 9. Treatment: roughly 18 received Ad26.COV2.S at low or high dose, single or two shots; 5 received placebo; per-sample allocation not given. Samples analyzed were those drawn on day 63 after the first vaccine or placebo injection. The TCR was taken from a person aged 18-65 years who received the Ad26.COV2.S COVID-19 vaccine or a placebo. V and J are TRBV5-1 and TRBJ2-3, with 7 bases aligning to TRBD1. The sequencing used peripheral blood, collected in a trial of Ad26.COV2.S vaccine versus placebo. CDR3 sequence: CASSSKTGKGDTQYF. CDR3 DNA sequence: TGCGCCAGCAGCTCGAAGACAGGGAAAGGAGATACGCAGTATTTT. Looking up the rest from reference TRBV5-1 and TRBJ2-3 gives the full variable domain: KAGVTQTPRYLIKTRGQQVTLSCSPISGHRSVSWYQQTPGQGLQFLFEYFSETQRNKGNFPGRFSGRQFSNSRSEMNVSTLELGDSALYLCASSSKTGKGDTQYFGPGTRLTVL.